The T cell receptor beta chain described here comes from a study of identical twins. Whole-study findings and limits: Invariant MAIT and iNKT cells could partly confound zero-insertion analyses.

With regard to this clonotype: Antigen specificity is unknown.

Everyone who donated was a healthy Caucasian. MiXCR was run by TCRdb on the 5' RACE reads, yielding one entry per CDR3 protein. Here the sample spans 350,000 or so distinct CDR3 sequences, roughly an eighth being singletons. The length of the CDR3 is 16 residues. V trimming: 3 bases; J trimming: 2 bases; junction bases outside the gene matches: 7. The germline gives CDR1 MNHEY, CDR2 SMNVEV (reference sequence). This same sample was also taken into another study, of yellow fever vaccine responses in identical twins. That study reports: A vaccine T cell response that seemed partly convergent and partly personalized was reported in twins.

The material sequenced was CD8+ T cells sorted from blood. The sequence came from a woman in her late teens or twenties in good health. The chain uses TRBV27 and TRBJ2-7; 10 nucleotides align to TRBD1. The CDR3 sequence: CASSFQGQGVPYEQYF. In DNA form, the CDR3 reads TGTGCCAGCAGTTTCCAAGGACAGGGGGTGCCCTACGAGCAGTACTTC.